The 25 T cell receptor beta chains given below trace back to one sample, sequenced in a study of blood T cell repertoires in COVID-19. Profiled with immunoSEQ multiplex PCR; TCRdb holds only in-frame clones, not every one. The sample carries about 200,000 clones, approximately 78% recorded once. The sequenced material came from peripheral blood. All receptors come from a woman aged 40 to 49 with acute or convalescent COVID-19.

This chain links TRBV20-1 with TRBJ2-7; 9 bases are a match to TRBD2. Losses at the gene ends were 3 bases for V and 3 bases for J; bases not matched to a gene: 3. This CDR3 is built from 13 residues. The germline V gene encodes CDR1 DFQATT and CDR2 SNEGSKA (reference sequence). The CDR3 sequence is CSASRSGSYEQYF. CDR3 sequence (DNA): TGCAGTGCTAGTCGTAGCGGGAGCTACGAGCAGTACTTC.

The V call is TRBV10-2, the J call TRBJ2-2; possibly TRBD1 for D (5 bases). CDR1 WSHSY and CDR2 SAAADI come from the germline V gene. Trimming pared 4 bases from V and 1 base from J, leaving 7 bases between. This CDR3 region has 14 residues. The CDR3 nucleotides are TGCGCCAGCAGTGGGACAAGGAACACCGGGGAGCTGTTTTTT. This gives the protein CASSGTRNTGELFF.

The chain joins TRBV15 to TRBJ1-2; TRBD1 matches at 10 bases. The ends lost 5 bases at V and 2 bases at J; junction bases unmatched: 2. The CDR3 is 14 residues long. Germline CDR1 LNHNV, CDR2 YYDKDF (reference sequence). In DNA, the CDR3 is TGTGCCACCAGCGAGGACAGGGGGAACTATGGCTACACCTTC. Protein product: CATSEDRGNYGYTF.

The chain links TRBV7-8 to TRBJ2-7; TRBD1 matches at 7 bases. Germline-derived CDR1 and CDR2 are SGHVS and FQNEAQ. Germline trimming cut 6 bases from V and 0 bases from J; bases unmatched to any gene: 14. This CDR3 region has 17 residues. The CDR3 loop reads CASSPKGGLSYSYEQYF. The CDR3 DNA reads TGTGCCAGCAGTCCTAAAGGGGGCCTCTCTTACTCCTACGAGCAGTACTTC.

The gene calls are TRBV9 and TRBJ2-1; 7 nucleotides line up with TRBD2. The V and J ends lost 0 bases and 3 bases, in that order; junction bases with no gene match: 3. CDR3 length equals 15 residues. The germline gives CDR1 SGDLS, CDR2 YYNGEE. The CDR3 reads CASSVGAGDYNEQFF. CDR3 DNA: TGTGCCAGCAGCGTAGGTGCGGGGGACTACAATGAGCAGTTCTTC.

The chain is built from TRBV7-3 and TRBJ1-1; possibly TRBD1 for D (5 bases). V lost 5 bases to trimming and J lost 0 bases, with 16 bases between them. The CDR3 sequence is 16 residues long. Germline CDR1 reads SGHTA; CDR2 reads FQGTGA. DNA of the CDR3: TGTGCCAGCAGCGCCCAGGGCGGGGGAATGAACACTGAAGCTTTCTTT. This codes for CASSAQGGGMNTEAFF.

The chain employs TRBV14 and TRBJ2-3, with TRBD2 identical over 7 bases. V was pared by 4 bases and J by 2 bases, with 6 bases of the junction left unmatched. Germline CDR1 reads SGHDN; CDR2 reads FVKESK. CDR3 length: 15 amino acids. In DNA form, the CDR3 reads TGTGCCAGCAGCCGCCCCGGGGGGATCACAGATACGCAGTATTTT. It encodes CASSRPGGITDTQYF. The full variable domain, its missing parts supplied by reference TRBV14 and TRBJ2-3, is EAGVTQFPSHSVIEKGQTVTLRCDPISGHDNLYWYRRVMGKEIKFLLHFVKESKQDESGMPNNRFLAERTGGTYSTLKVQPAELEDSGVYFCASSRPGGITDTQYFGPGTRLTVL.

V usage is TRBV7-2 and J usage is TRBJ1-5; 8 bases agree with TRBD1. This CDR3 has 13 residues. Germline CDR1 reads SGHTA; CDR2 reads FQGNSA. The V and J ends lost 4 bases and 7 bases, in that order; junction bases with no gene match: 3. The DNA for the CDR3 is TGTGCCAGCAGCTCCCGACAGGGGCAGCCCCAGCATTTT. It specifies CASSSRQGQPQHF.

This clone was detected only once. The CDR3 DNA reads as TGTGCCAGCAGCCTACAGGGCGTAGATCAGCCCCAGCATTTT. The encoded protein is CASSLQGVDQPQHF. This chain uses TRBV7-2 with TRBJ1-5; D is possibly TRBD1 (6 bases). CDR3 length: 14 residues. Germline V lookup: CDR1 SGHTA, CDR2 FQGNSA. V was trimmed by 5 bases and J by 5 bases, leaving 13 bases between them.

V usage is TRBV6-4 and J usage is TRBJ1-6, with D perhaps matching TRBD1 (6 bases). Germline V gene sequence: CDR1 MRHNA, CDR2 SNTAGT. The V end lost 4 bases, the J end lost 7 bases, and 8 bases lay between the germline ends. This CDR3 region has 13 residues. The CDR3 nucleotides read TGTGCCAGCAGTGCTACAGGGAATTCACCCCTCCACTTT. It is translated as CASSATGNSPLHF.

DNA of the CDR3: TGCGCCAGCAGCAGACAGAGCATGAACACTGAAGCTTTCTTT. This sequence encodes CASSRQSMNTEAFF. The gene calls are TRBV5-1 and TRBJ1-1; D may be TRBD1 (5 bases). The CDR3 contains 14 residues. The germline V and J ends were trimmed by 4 bases and 0 bases, with 10 bases remaining between them. The germline CDR1 and CDR2 sequences are SGHRS and YFSETQ.

This chain uses TRBV24-1 with TRBJ2-3; no clear D gene. This CDR3 comprises 15 residues. The germline V gene has CDR1 KGHDR and CDR2 SFDVKD. Trimming took off 2 bases at V and 2 bases at J, with 10 bases between the two ends. CDR3 protein: CATSDYNSYTDTQYF. The CDR3, as DNA: TGTGCCACCAGTGATTATAACAGCTACACAGATACGCAGTATTTT.

The genes are TRBV18 and TRBJ1-1; no clear D gene. Trimming took off 0 bases at V and 0 bases at J, with 8 bases between the two ends. In germline, CDR1 is KGHSH, CDR2 LQKENI. The CDR3 consists of 15 residues. Here the CDR3 reads CASSPPVGVNTEAFF. DNA for the CDR3: TGTGCCAGCTCACCACCGGTAGGAGTGAACACTGAAGCTTTCTTT.

The rearrangement links TRBV5-4 to TRBJ2-3; D unclear. The CDR3 spans 11 residues. V lost 4 bases and J 3 bases, leaving 3 bases between the germline ends. Germline V lookup: CDR1 SGHNT, CDR2 YYREEE (reference sequence). The CDR3 DNA is TGTGCCAGCAGCCTAACAGATACGCAGTATTTT. Translating it yields CASSLTDTQYF.

The chain recombines TRBV4-3 with TRBJ1-5, with D maybe TRBD1 (5 bases). Germline assignment: CDR1 LGHNA and CDR2 YSLEER. V was pared by 3 bases and J by 1 base, with 10 bases between. The CDR3 consists of 15 residues. CDR3 sequence: CASSQYRGSNQPQHF. CDR3 nucleotides: TGCGCCAGCAGCCAGTATCGGGGGAGCAATCAGCCCCAGCATTTT.

In its sample, this clone was seen many times. CDR3 sequence: CSVTSGGGNEQFF. The CDR3 bases are TGCAGCGTAACTAGCGGGGGGGGTAATGAGCAGTTCTTC. The chain has TRBV29-1 and TRBJ2-1; 13 nucleotides agree with TRBD2. V gave up 6 bases and J gave up 7 bases; unmatched junction bases: 3. Per the germline V gene, CDR1 is SQVTM and CDR2 is ANQGSEA. The CDR3 is 13 residues long.

The chain is built from TRBV18 and TRBJ1-6, with 7 bases identical to TRBD1. Looked up from germline, CDR1 is KGHSH and CDR2 is LQKENI. V trimming: 0 bases; J trimming: 3 bases; junction bases outside the gene matches: 5. The CDR3 contains 17 residues. CDR3 sequence: CASSPPAGGGYNSPLHF. The CDR3 DNA reads as TGTGCCAGCTCACCACCGGCAGGGGGAGGCTATAATTCACCCCTCCACTTT.

The rearrangement uses TRBV5-5 and TRBJ2-5; 11 nucleotides agree with TRBD2. The length of the CDR3 is 17 residues. From germline, CDR1 is SGHKS and CDR2 YYEKEE (reference sequence). The V segment lost 0 bases and the J segment 5 bases; nucleotides outside the gene matches: 9. The CDR3 spells CASSLAASGRWGETQYF. DNA for the CDR3: TGTGCCAGCAGCTTGGCTGCTAGCGGGAGGTGGGGGGAGACCCAGTACTTC.

The J gene is TRBJ1-1, the V gene TRBV6-5; D not certain. Germline V gene data show CDR1 as MNHEY and CDR2 as SVGAGI. This CDR3 has 14 amino acids. V was trimmed by 4 bases and J by 2 bases, leaving 11 bases between them. The CDR3 sequence is CASSFGGVNTEAFF. The CDR3 nucleotides read TGTGCCAGCAGTTTCGGCGGGGTAAACACTGAAGCTTTCTTT.

The CDR3 region has the DNA TGTGCCACCAGCATGAGCCTAGCGGCCTACAATGAGCAGTTCTTC. Its translation is CATSMSLAAYNEQFF. The gene calls are TRBV15 and TRBJ2-1, with 7 positions matching TRBD2. After removal of 4 bases from V and 2 bases from J, the junction contained 5 bases not matched to a gene. Looked up from germline, CDR1 is LNHNV and CDR2 is YYDKDF (reference sequence). This CDR3 has 15 residues.

J is TRBJ2-5 and V is TRBV13; weak D call: TRBD1 (6 bases). CDR1 and CDR2 from the germline V gene are PRHDT and FYEKMQ (reference sequence). V was shortened by 6 bases and J by 2 bases, with 16 bases between the two germline ends. The CDR3 is 15 residues long. CDR3 sequence (DNA): TGTGCCAGCAGTTCGGCGGCAGGGGAACAAGAGACCCAGTACTTC. This gives the protein CASSSAAGEQETQYF.

V and J are TRBV3-1 (or the pseudogene TRBV3-2) and TRBJ1-1, with 8 bases lining up with TRBD1. CDR3 length: 15 residues. The V and J ends lost 4 bases and 1 base, in that order; junction bases with no gene match: 5. The germline V gene has CDR1 LGHDT and CDR2 YNNKEL (reference sequence). The CDR3 spells CASSPRQGSNTEAFF. CDR3 DNA: TGTGCCAGCAGCCCCCGACAGGGGTCGAACACTGAAGCTTTCTTT.

The chain has TRBV6-5 and TRBJ1-5, with D possibly TRBD1 on 6 matching bases. Trimming took 4 bases from V and 6 from J, leaving 16 bases between them. This CDR3 region has 15 residues. Germline V lookup: CDR1 MNHEY, CDR2 SVGAGI. CDR3 protein: CASSFAGGGTQPQHF. CDR3 sequence (DNA): TGTGCCAGCAGTTTCGCGGGAGGGGGGACTCAGCCCCAGCATTTT.

V is TRBV4-1 and J is TRBJ2-7; D is unclear. The germline V gene has CDR1 MGHRA and CDR2 YSYEKL. Trimming left V 0 bases short and J 6 bases short, with 6 bases between. The CDR3 covers 12 residues. The CDR3 loop is CASSQDRSEQYF. CDR3 sequence (DNA): TGCGCCAGCAGCCAAGATCGGAGCGAGCAGTACTTC.

The chain has TRBV4-1 and TRBJ2-6, with 9 bases matching TRBD1. This CDR3 is built from 19 residues. After removal of 3 bases from V and 2 bases from J, the junction contained 11 bases not matched to a gene. Germline CDR1 MGHRA, CDR2 YSYEKL. DNA for the CDR3: TGCGCCAGCAGCCAGCTCTCCGGGACAGGGTGGACTGGGGCCAACGTCCTGACTTTC. Amino acids: CASSQLSGTGWTGANVLTF.